A selection of T cell receptor beta chains follows, all from one sample in a study of T cell responses to AZD1222 COVID-19 vaccine. Sequencing was performed with immunoSEQ multiplex PCR; in TCRdb, only in-frame clones are kept and a portion is missing. The sample holds fewer than 200,000 clones, roughly 92% seen once. Here the sequenced sample was peripheral blood, taken on day 0 of AZD1222 vaccination. The source is an adult in good health. Both conserved end residues are part of each CDR3. The order of the fields is CDR3 protein, CDR3 DNA, J gene, clone size, D gene, V gene. The D gene is left open where the match is weak. Only part of the rows carry a size: once, few, many, or a class if the clone is expanded.

CDR3aa: CASTGTGRRDTGELFF; CDR3nt: TGTGCCAGTACCGGAACAGGGAGGAGGGACACCGGGGAGCTGTTTTTT; j_gene: TRBJ2-2; abundance: NA; d_gene: NA; v_gene: TRBV19
CDR3aa: CASSSPPGGLPTDTQYF; CDR3nt: TGTGCCAGCAGCTCCCCCCCCGGGGGACTTCCCACAGATACGCAGTATTTT; j_gene: TRBJ2-3; abundance: NA; d_gene: NA; v_gene: TRBV4-2
CDR3aa: CASSRTGTAGNTIYF; CDR3nt: TGTGCCAGCAGCCGTACCGGGACAGCGGGAAACACCATATATTTT; j_gene: TRBJ1-3; abundance: NA; d_gene: TRBD1; v_gene: TRBV27
CDR3aa: CASSEPWEGTIPYGYTF; CDR3nt: TGTGCCAGCAGTGAACCCTGGGAGGGGACCATTCCTTATGGCTACACCTTC; j_gene: TRBJ1-2; abundance: NA; d_gene: NA; v_gene: TRBV6-1
CDR3aa: CATSMSRETQYF; CDR3nt: TGTGCCACCTCGATGTCGCGAGAGACCCAGTACTTC; j_gene: TRBJ2-5; abundance: NA; d_gene: NA; v_gene: TRBV6-5
CDR3aa: CASSLDRIFYGYTF; CDR3nt: TGTGCCAGCAGCTTGGACAGAATCTTCTATGGCTACACCTTC; j_gene: TRBJ1-2; abundance: NA; d_gene: NA; v_gene: TRBV7-2
CDR3aa: CASSQRQGGGELFF; CDR3nt: TGTGCCAGCAGCCAAAGACAGGGCGGCGGGGAGCTGTTTTTT; j_gene: TRBJ2-2; abundance: NA; d_gene: TRBD1; v_gene: TRBV3-1/TRBV3-2
CDR3aa: CASGWTSGTYEQYF; CDR3nt: TGTGCCAGCGGGTGGACTAGCGGGACTTACGAGCAGTACTTC; j_gene: TRBJ2-7; abundance: once; d_gene: TRBD2; v_gene: TRBV3-1/TRBV3-2
CDR3aa: CASTGQVQEPQHF; CDR3nt: TGTGCCAGCACAGGACAGGTCCAAGAGCCCCAGCATTTT; j_gene: TRBJ1-5; abundance: NA; d_gene: TRBD1; v_gene: TRBV2
CDR3aa: CASSLTGGDEKLFF; CDR3nt: TGCGCCAGCAGCTTGACAGGGGGGGATGAAAAACTGTTTTTT; j_gene: TRBJ1-4; abundance: NA; d_gene: TRBD1; v_gene: TRBV5-1
CDR3aa: CARSSPRTSGAYNEQFF; CDR3nt: TGTGCCAGAAGCTCCCCCCGGACTAGCGGGGCGTACAATGAGCAGTTCTTC; j_gene: TRBJ2-1; abundance: once; d_gene: TRBD2; v_gene: TRBV5-3
CDR3aa: CASSPLWADNSGNTIYF; CDR3nt: TGTGCCAGCAGCCCCCTTTGGGCGGACAACTCTGGAAACACCATATATTTT; j_gene: TRBJ1-3; abundance: NA; d_gene: NA; v_gene: TRBV3-1/TRBV3-2
CDR3aa: CASSTPATGVGSPLHF; CDR3nt: TGTGCCAGCAGCACCCCGGCGACAGGGGTTGGTTCACCCCTCCACTTT; j_gene: TRBJ1-6; abundance: NA; d_gene: TRBD1; v_gene: TRBV11-2
CDR3aa: CASSYSFGDTEAFF; CDR3nt: TGTGCCAGCAGTTACTCGTTCGGGGACACTGAAGCTTTCTTT; j_gene: TRBJ1-1; abundance: NA; d_gene: NA; v_gene: TRBV6-2/TRBV6-3
CDR3aa: CASSLPRGYGYTF; CDR3nt: TGTGCCAGCAGCTTACCCAGGGGCTATGGCTACACCTTC; j_gene: TRBJ1-2; abundance: once; d_gene: NA; v_gene: TRBV11-2
CDR3aa: CASSQSGPRTDTQYF; CDR3nt: TGCGCCAGCAGCCAATCAGGGCCCCGCACAGATACGCAGTATTTT; j_gene: TRBJ2-3; abundance: few; d_gene: NA; v_gene: TRBV5-1
CDR3aa: CASSYSTSPSGNTIYF; CDR3nt: TGTGCCAGCAGTTACTCGACGTCCCCCTCTGGAAACACCATATATTTT; j_gene: TRBJ1-3; abundance: NA; d_gene: NA; v_gene: TRBV6-5
CDR3aa: CASSSWQGATNEKLFF; CDR3nt: TGTGCCAGCAGCTCGTGGCAGGGAGCAACTAATGAAAAACTGTTTTTT; j_gene: TRBJ1-4; abundance: NA; d_gene: NA; v_gene: TRBV7-9
CDR3aa: CASSAEGGYRGTEAFF; CDR3nt: TGTGCCAGCAGCGCCGAAGGGGGGTACAGGGGGACTGAAGCTTTCTTT; j_gene: TRBJ1-1; abundance: NA; d_gene: TRBD1; v_gene: TRBV9
CDR3aa: CASSRTLDPIPDTGELFF; CDR3nt: TGTGCCAGCAGCCGAACCTTGGACCCCATTCCGGACACCGGGGAGCTGTTTTTT; j_gene: TRBJ2-2; abundance: NA; d_gene: NA; v_gene: TRBV4-2
CDR3aa: CASSFNSRDEQYF; CDR3nt: TGTGCCAGCAGCTTCAACTCGAGGGACGAGCAGTACTTC; j_gene: TRBJ2-7; abundance: once; d_gene: NA; v_gene: TRBV7-2
CDR3aa: CASSPLSAGSSGNTIYF; CDR3nt: TGTGCCAGCTCACCACTTTCGGCAGGGAGCTCTGGAAACACCATATATTTT; j_gene: TRBJ1-3; abundance: once; d_gene: NA; v_gene: TRBV18
CDR3aa: CASSKPGQPNTEAFF; CDR3nt: TGTGCCAGCAGTAAGCCGGGACAGCCTAACACTGAAGCTTTCTTT; j_gene: TRBJ1-1; abundance: NA; d_gene: TRBD1; v_gene: TRBV6-6
CDR3aa: CATSQEGGPQSRGGYTF; CDR3nt: TGTGCCACCAGCCAGGAGGGGGGGCCCCAGAGTCGGGGGGGCTACACCTTC; j_gene: TRBJ1-2; abundance: NA; d_gene: NA; v_gene: TRBV4-2
CDR3aa: CASSSTQTGKAYEQYF; CDR3nt: TGTGCCAGCAGTTCGACTCAAACAGGGAAGGCCTACGAGCAGTACTTC; j_gene: TRBJ2-7; abundance: once; d_gene: NA; v_gene: TRBV6-5
CDR3aa: CASIPGSTPLFYGYTF; CDR3nt: TGTGCCAGTATTCCCGGCAGTACACCCCTGTTCTATGGCTACACCTTC; j_gene: TRBJ1-2; abundance: NA; d_gene: NA; v_gene: TRBV19
CDR3aa: CASSPVGQGNYGYTF; CDR3nt: TGCGCCAGCAGCCCGGTGGGACAGGGGAACTATGGCTACACCTTC; j_gene: TRBJ1-2; abundance: NA; d_gene: TRBD1; v_gene: TRBV5-1
CDR3aa: CATSRGLYREDEQYF; CDR3nt: TGTGCCACCAGCAGGGGTCTGTATAGGGAGGACGAGCAGTACTTC; j_gene: TRBJ2-7; abundance: NA; d_gene: NA; v_gene: TRBV15
CDR3aa: CATSDSGGITDTQYF; CDR3nt: TGTGCCACCAGTGATTCGGGGGGGATCACAGATACGCAGTATTTT; j_gene: TRBJ2-3; abundance: NA; d_gene: TRBD2; v_gene: TRBV24-1
CDR3aa: CASSASSGGYNEQFF; CDR3nt: TGTGCCAGTAGTGCGTCTAGCGGGGGCTACAATGAGCAGTTCTTC; j_gene: TRBJ2-1; abundance: NA; d_gene: TRBD2; v_gene: TRBV19
CDR3aa: CATSRGLAGAAYEQYF; CDR3nt: TGTGCCACCAGCAGAGGGCTAGCGGGGGCCGCCTACGAGCAGTACTTC; j_gene: TRBJ2-7; abundance: NA; d_gene: TRBD2; v_gene: TRBV15
CDR3aa: CASSLGPPRETQYF; CDR3nt: TGTGCCAGCAGCCTTGGGCCCCCGAGGGAGACCCAGTACTTC; j_gene: TRBJ2-5; abundance: NA; d_gene: NA; v_gene: TRBV3-1/TRBV3-2
CDR3aa: CASSPGQNNNEQFF; CDR3nt: TGCGCCAGCAGCCCCGGACAGAACAACAATGAGCAGTTCTTC; j_gene: TRBJ2-1; abundance: NA; d_gene: NA; v_gene: TRBV5-1
CDR3aa: CASSLYRTNEQYF; CDR3nt: TGTGCCAGCAGTTTATACAGAACCAACGAGCAGTACTTC; j_gene: TRBJ2-7; abundance: once; d_gene: NA; v_gene: TRBV12-3/TRBV12-4